This is a list of T cell receptor beta chains from one sample in a study of shared clonotypes between healthy human individuals. This table comes from immunoSEQ multiplex PCR, and its TCRdb copy is limited to in-frame clones, with some not included. The sample carries 2 million to 3 million clones, roughly 93% recorded once. Sequenced sample: naive CD4+ T cells from PBMCs. All receptors come from a man between 18 and 35 years old in good health. Some clones in this sample may be carry-over from other donors' samples. The conserved cysteine and the conserved F or W are not part of the CDR3 here. Fields, in order: J gene, V gene, CDR3 protein.

j_gene: TRBJ2-1
v_gene: TRBV14
CDR3aa: ASSDSSGSYEQF

j_gene: TRBJ2-7
v_gene: TRBV10-3
CDR3aa: AISEREGPPYEQY

j_gene: TRBJ2-1
v_gene: TRBV2
CDR3aa: ASSEWRVSYNEQF

j_gene: TRBJ2-5
v_gene: TRBV27
CDR3aa: ASSLKGGAGGETQY

j_gene: TRBJ1-5
v_gene: TRBV19
CDR3aa: ASTQDRGFQPQH

j_gene: TRBJ2-7
v_gene: TRBV30
CDR3aa: AWSYGTGEVEY

j_gene: TRBJ2-3
v_gene: TRBV7-9
CDR3aa: ASSPRGRERGDTQY

j_gene: TRBJ2-7
v_gene: TRBV2
CDR3aa: ASTLEVGSYEQY

j_gene: TRBJ2-1
v_gene: TRBV7-9
CDR3aa: ASGAGGNYNEQF

j_gene: TRBJ2-7
v_gene: TRBV5-1
CDR3aa: ASSLWAGGAYEQY

j_gene: TRBJ1-1
v_gene: TRBV28
CDR3aa: ASSSPGTGNTEAF

j_gene: TRBJ2-5
v_gene: TRBV2
CDR3aa: ASSEQGAPGETQY

j_gene: TRBJ1-4
v_gene: TRBV19
CDR3aa: ASSAPRRDQQEKLF

j_gene: TRBJ2-2
v_gene: TRBV19
CDR3aa: ASRVTGSGGAGELF

j_gene: TRBJ2-3
v_gene: TRBV5-1
CDR3aa: ASSEPRTASTDTQY

j_gene: TRBJ2-5
v_gene: TRBV12-5
CDR3aa: ASGFSHTETQY

j_gene: TRBJ2-2
v_gene: TRBV27
CDR3aa: ASTLGGPPRGTGELF

j_gene: TRBJ1-4
v_gene: TRBV29-1
CDR3aa: SVGDTPNEKLF

j_gene: TRBJ1-3
v_gene: TRBV2
CDR3aa: ASSERSTIY

j_gene: TRBJ2-7
v_gene: TRBV7-3
CDR3aa: ASSLSGQGRFAYEQY

j_gene: TRBJ2-7
v_gene: TRBV2
CDR3aa: ASRRTGSSYEQY

j_gene: TRBJ2-7
v_gene: TRBV5-1
CDR3aa: ASRLNGGRAYEQY

j_gene: TRBJ2-5
v_gene: TRBV2
CDR3aa: ASSEDYQETQY

j_gene: TRBJ2-3
v_gene: TRBV15
CDR3aa: ATSFRGARPDTQY

j_gene: TRBJ2-3
v_gene: TRBV11-3
CDR3aa: ASSLAGGLWGDTQY

j_gene: TRBJ2-7
v_gene: TRBV6-6
CDR3aa: ATSTETYEQY

j_gene: TRBJ2-7
v_gene: TRBV5-4
CDR3aa: ASSPRSGPYEQY

j_gene: TRBJ1-4
v_gene: TRBV27
CDR3aa: ASSSPETGEPLTDSTNEKLF

j_gene: TRBJ2-7
v_gene: TRBV5-6
CDR3aa: ASSLGQGADYEQY

j_gene: TRBJ1-1
v_gene: TRBV18
CDR3aa: ASSRTGGLGDTEAF

j_gene: TRBJ1-1
v_gene: TRBV28
CDR3aa: AATRGTNTEAF

j_gene: TRBJ2-1
v_gene: TRBV25-1
CDR3aa: ASSPGLWDRGGYNEQF

j_gene: TRBJ2-5
v_gene: TRBV7-2
CDR3aa: ASSRIVFETQY

j_gene: TRBJ1-4
v_gene: TRBV10-3
CDR3aa: AISERGRGEKLF

j_gene: TRBJ2-2
v_gene: TRBV5-1
CDR3aa: ASSLEGRGGTGELF

j_gene: TRBJ2-3
v_gene: TRBV29-1
CDR3aa: SVVSSGTDTQY

j_gene: TRBJ2-1
v_gene: TRBV6-1
CDR3aa: ASSDLAAGSYNEQF

j_gene: TRBJ2-3
v_gene: TRBV7-3
CDR3aa: ASSPSTTDTQY

j_gene: TRBJ2-3
v_gene: TRBV28
CDR3aa: ASSEVDTQY

j_gene: TRBJ2-3
v_gene: TRBV18
CDR3aa: ASSPADTDTQY

j_gene: TRBJ2-1
v_gene: TRBV10-3
CDR3aa: AISESGQGSNEQF

j_gene: TRBJ1-5
v_gene: TRBV7-2
CDR3aa: ASSLVSGRGTGANQPQH

j_gene: TRBJ2-7
v_gene: TRBV7-7
CDR3aa: ASSLDLSSYEQY

j_gene: TRBJ1-4
v_gene: TRBV28
CDR3aa: ASRAPPGTGSEKLF

j_gene: TRBJ2-7
v_gene: TRBV28
CDR3aa: ASSTAGSYEQY

j_gene: TRBJ2-5
v_gene: TRBV7-2
CDR3aa: ASRWTGQGETQY

j_gene: TRBJ2-7
v_gene: TRBV6-1
CDR3aa: ASSLRDNEQY

j_gene: TRBJ2-1
v_gene: TRBV29-1
CDR3aa: SVGRRLYNEQF

j_gene: TRBJ2-2
v_gene: TRBV6-5
CDR3aa: ASSVTGVGTGELF

j_gene: TRBJ2-7
v_gene: TRBV18
CDR3aa: ASSPGPNAYEQY

j_gene: TRBJ2-3
v_gene: TRBV6-5
CDR3aa: ASRAGATDTQY

j_gene: TRBJ2-3
v_gene: TRBV4-2
CDR3aa: ASSRGTFTDTQY

j_gene: TRBJ2-7
v_gene: TRBV7-3
CDR3aa: ASRSGTGYSYEQY

j_gene: TRBJ2-1
v_gene: TRBV28
CDR3aa: ASSSLLHEQF

j_gene: TRBJ2-1
v_gene: TRBV10-1
CDR3aa: ASRAGSNNEQF

j_gene: TRBJ1-3
v_gene: TRBV11-3
CDR3aa: ASSWVFPHTIY

j_gene: TRBJ1-1
v_gene: TRBV2
CDR3aa: ASSDRQGAVNTEAF